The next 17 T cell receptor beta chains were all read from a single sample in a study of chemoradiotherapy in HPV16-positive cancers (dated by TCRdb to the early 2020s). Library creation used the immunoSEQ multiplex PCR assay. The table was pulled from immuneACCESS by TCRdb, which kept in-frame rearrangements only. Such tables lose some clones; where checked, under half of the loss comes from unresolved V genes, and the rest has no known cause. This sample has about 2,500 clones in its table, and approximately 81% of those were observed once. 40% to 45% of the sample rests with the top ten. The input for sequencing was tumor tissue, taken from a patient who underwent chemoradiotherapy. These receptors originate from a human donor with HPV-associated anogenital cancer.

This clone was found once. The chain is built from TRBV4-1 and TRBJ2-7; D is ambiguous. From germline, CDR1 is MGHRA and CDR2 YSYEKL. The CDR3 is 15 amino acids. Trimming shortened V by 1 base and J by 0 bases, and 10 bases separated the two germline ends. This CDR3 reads CASSQASENSYEQYF. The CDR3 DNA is TGCGCCAGCAGCCAAGCGAGCGAAAACTCCTACGAGCAGTACTTC.

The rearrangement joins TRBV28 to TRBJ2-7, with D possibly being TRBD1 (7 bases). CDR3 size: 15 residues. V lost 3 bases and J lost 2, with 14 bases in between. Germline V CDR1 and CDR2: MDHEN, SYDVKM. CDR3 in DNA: TGTGCCAGCAGTTTCAGGGGGGAAATAGCCTACGAGCAGTACTTC. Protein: CASSFRGEIAYEQYF.

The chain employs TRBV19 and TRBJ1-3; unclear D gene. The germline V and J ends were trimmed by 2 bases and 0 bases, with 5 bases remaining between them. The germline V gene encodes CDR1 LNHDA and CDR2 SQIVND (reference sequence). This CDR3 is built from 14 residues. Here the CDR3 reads CASSITVSGNTIYF. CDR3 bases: TGTGCCAGTAGTATAACAGTCTCTGGAAACACCATATATTTT.

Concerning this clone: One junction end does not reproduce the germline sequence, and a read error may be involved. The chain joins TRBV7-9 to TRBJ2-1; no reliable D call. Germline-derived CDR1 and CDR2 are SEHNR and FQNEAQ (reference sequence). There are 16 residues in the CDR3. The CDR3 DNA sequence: TGCGCCAGCAGCCAAGATTACCAGAGCTCCTACAATGAGCAGTTCTTC. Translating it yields CASSQDYQSSYNEQFF.

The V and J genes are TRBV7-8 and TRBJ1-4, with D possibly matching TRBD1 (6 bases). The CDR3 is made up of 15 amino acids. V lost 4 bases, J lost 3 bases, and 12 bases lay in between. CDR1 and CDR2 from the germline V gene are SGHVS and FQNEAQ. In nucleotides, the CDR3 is TGTGCCAGCAGCTCCCTGGGGGCAGCTAATGAAAAACTGTTTTTT. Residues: CASSSLGAANEKLFF.

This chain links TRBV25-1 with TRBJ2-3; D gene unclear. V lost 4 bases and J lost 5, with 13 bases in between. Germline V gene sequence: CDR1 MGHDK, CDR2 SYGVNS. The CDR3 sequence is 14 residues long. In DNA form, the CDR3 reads TGTGCCAGCAGTGCCCGGGCTGAGATAGATACGCAGTATTTT. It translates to CASSARAEIDTQYF.

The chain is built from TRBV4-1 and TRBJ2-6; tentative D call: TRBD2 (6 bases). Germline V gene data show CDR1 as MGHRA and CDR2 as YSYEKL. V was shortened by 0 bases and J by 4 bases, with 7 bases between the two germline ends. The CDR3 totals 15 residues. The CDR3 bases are TGCGCCAGCAGCCAAGATCGGGGGGGGGCCAACGTCCTGACTTTC. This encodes CASSQDRGGANVLTF.

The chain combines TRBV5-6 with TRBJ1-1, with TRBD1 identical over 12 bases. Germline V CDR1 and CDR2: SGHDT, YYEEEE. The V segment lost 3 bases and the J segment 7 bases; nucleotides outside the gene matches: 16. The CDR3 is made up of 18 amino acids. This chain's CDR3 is CASSSTGTGGSRSLEAFF. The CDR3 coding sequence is TGTGCCAGCAGCTCAACCGGGACAGGGGGCAGTAGGTCACTTGAAGCTTTCTTT.

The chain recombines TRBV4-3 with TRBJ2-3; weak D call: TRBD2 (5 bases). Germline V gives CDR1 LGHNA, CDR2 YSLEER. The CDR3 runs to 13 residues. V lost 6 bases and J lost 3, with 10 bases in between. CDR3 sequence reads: CASRREGTDTQYF. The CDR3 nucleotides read TGCGCCAGCAGGCGTGAGGGAACAGATACGCAGTATTTT.

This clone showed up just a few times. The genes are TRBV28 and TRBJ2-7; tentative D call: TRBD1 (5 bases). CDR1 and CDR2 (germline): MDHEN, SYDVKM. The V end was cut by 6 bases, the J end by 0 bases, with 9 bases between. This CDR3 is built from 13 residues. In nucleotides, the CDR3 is TGTGCCAGCAGAAGACAGAGCTCCTACGAGCAGTACTTC. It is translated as CASRRQSSYEQYF.

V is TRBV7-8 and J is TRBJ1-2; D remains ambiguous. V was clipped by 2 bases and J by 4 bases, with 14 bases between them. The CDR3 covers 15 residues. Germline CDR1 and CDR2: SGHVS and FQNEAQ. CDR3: CASSLRPLAVYGYTF. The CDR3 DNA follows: TGTGCCAGCAGCTTAAGGCCGCTTGCAGTCTATGGCTACACCTTC. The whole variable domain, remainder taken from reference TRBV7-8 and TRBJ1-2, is GAGVSQSPRYKVAKRGQDVALRCDPISGHVSLFWYQQALGQGPEFLTYFQNEAQLDKSGLPSDRFFAERPEGSVSTLKIQRTQQEDSAVYLCASSLRPLAVYGYTFGSGTRLTVV.

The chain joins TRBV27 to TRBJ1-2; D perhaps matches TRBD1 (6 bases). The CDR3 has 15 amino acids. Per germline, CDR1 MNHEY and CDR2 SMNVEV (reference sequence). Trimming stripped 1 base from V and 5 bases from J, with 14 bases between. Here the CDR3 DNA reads TGTGCCAGCAGTTTATACACAGGGCCTGAGTATGGCTACACCTTC. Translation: CASSLYTGPEYGYTF.

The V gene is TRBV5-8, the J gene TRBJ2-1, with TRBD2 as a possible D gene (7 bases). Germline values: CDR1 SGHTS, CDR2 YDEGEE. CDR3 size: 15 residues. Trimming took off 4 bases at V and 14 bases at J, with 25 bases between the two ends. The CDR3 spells CASSPPGGREKEKFF. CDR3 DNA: TGTGCCAGCAGCCCTCCCGGGGGGCGGGAGAAGGAAAAGTTCTTC.

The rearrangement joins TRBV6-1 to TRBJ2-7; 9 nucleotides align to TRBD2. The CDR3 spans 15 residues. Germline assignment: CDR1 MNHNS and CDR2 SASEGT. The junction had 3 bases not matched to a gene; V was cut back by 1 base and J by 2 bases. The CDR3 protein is CASSEEGTSPYEQYF. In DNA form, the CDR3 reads TGTGCCAGCAGTGAAGAGGGGACTAGCCCCTACGAGCAGTACTTC.

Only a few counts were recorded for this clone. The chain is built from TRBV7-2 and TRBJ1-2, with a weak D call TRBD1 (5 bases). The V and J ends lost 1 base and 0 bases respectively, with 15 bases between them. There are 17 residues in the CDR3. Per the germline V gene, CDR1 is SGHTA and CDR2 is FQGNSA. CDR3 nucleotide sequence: TGTGCCAGCAGCTTAGGAATGGTGGGGGGAACTAACTATGGCTACACCTTC. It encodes CASSLGMVGGTNYGYTF.

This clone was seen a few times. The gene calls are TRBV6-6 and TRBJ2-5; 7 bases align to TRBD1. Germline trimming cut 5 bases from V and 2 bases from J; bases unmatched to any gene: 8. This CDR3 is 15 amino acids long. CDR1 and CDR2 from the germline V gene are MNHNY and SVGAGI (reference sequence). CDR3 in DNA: TGTGCCAGCAGTAAGGGACAGCACCTTCAAGAGACCCAGTACTTC. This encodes CASSKGQHLQETQYF.

CDR3 nucleotides: TGTGCCACCAGCCGCCCGGGAAGACTAGGGTCCTACAATGAGCAGTTCTTC. Translated: CATSRPGRLGSYNEQFF. The chain uses TRBV15 and TRBJ2-1, with a tentative D call TRBD2 (6 bases). The CDR3 runs 17 residues. With 5 bases removed from V and 1 base from J, the gap between germline ends came to 18 bases. Per germline, CDR1 LNHNV and CDR2 YYDKDF (reference sequence).